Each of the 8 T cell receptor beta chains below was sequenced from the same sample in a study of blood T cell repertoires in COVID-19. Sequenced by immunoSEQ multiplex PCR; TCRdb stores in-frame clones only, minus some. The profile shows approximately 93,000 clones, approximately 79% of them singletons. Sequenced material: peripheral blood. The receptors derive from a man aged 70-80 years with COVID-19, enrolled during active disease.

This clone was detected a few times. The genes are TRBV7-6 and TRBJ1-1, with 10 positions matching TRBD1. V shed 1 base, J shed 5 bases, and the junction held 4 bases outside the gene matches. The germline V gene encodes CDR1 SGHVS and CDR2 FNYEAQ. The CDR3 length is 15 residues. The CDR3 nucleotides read TGTGCCAGCAGCTTAGAGGGACAGGGGAGGACTGAAGCTTTCTTT. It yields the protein CASSLEGQGRTEAFF.

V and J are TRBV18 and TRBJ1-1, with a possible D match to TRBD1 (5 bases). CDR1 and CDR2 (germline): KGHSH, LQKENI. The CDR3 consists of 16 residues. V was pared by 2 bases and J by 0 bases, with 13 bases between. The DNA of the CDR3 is TGTGCCAGCTCACCATCCCACGACAGTTTGAACACTGAAGCTTTCTTT. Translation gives CASSPSHDSLNTEAFF. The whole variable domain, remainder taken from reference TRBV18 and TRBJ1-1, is NAGVMQNPRHLVRRRGQEARLRCSPMKGHSHVYWYRQLPEEGLKFMVYLQKENIIDESGMPKERFSAEFPKEGPSILRIQQVVRGDSAAYFCASSPSHDSLNTEAFFGQGTRLTVV.

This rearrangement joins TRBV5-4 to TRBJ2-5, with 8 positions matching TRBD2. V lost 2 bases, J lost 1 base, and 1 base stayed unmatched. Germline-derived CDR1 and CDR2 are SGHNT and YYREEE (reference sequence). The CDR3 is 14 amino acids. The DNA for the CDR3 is TGTGCCAGCAGCTTCGGGGGGGTCCAAGAGACCCAGTACTTC. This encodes CASSFGGVQETQYF.

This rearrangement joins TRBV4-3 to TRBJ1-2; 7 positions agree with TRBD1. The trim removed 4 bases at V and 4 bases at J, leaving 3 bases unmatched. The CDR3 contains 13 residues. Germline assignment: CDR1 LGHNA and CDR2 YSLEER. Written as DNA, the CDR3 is TGCGCCAGCAGCCCCCGGGACAGCTATGGCTACACCTTC. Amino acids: CASSPRDSYGYTF.

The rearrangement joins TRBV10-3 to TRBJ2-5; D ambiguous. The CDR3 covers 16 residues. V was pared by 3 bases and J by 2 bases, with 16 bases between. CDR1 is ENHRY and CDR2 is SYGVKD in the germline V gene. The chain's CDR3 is CAISEARGSIQETQYF. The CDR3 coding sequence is TGTGCCATCAGTGAAGCCAGAGGATCCATTCAAGAGACCCAGTACTTC.

The CDR3 region is CATSYGTGGPSYEQYF. CDR3 coding DNA: TGTGCCACCAGTTATGGGACAGGGGGTCCCTCCTACGAGCAGTACTTC. V gene TRBV24-1 combines with J gene TRBJ2-7; 11 nucleotides agree with TRBD1. Germline assignment: CDR1 KGHDR and CDR2 SFDVKD. The V segment lost 6 bases and the J segment 0 bases; nucleotides outside the gene matches: 6. The CDR3 spans 16 residues.

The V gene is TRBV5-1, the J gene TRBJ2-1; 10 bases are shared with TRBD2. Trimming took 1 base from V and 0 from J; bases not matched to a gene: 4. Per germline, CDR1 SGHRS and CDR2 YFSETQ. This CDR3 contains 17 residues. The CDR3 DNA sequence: TGCGCCAGCAGCTTGAGGGCTAGCGGGAGCTCCTACAATGAGCAGTTCTTC. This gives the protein CASSLRASGSSYNEQFF.

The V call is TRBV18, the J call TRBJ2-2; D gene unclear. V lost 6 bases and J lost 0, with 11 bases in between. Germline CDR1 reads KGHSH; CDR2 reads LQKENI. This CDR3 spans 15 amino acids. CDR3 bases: TGTGCCAGCTCTCCAGGTAGCCCGAACACCGGGGAGCTGTTTTTT. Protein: CASSPGSPNTGELFF.